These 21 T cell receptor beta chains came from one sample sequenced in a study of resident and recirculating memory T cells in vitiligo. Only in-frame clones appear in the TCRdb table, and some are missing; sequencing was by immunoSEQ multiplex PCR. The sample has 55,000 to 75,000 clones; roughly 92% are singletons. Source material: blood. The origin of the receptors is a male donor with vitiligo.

The CDR3 nucleotides are TGTGCCAGCAGCTTAGTAAAGAGGCTGGTGGGAGGTTTGGCCGCCAATGAGCAGTTCTTC. Translation: CASSLVKRLVGGLAANEQFF. The genes are TRBV7-8 and TRBJ2-1, with D perhaps TRBD2 (6 bases). This CDR3 is built from 20 residues. Germline-derived CDR1 and CDR2 are SGHVS and FQNEAQ. Between the trimmed V and J ends, which lost 1 base and 6 bases, there was a span of 28 bases.

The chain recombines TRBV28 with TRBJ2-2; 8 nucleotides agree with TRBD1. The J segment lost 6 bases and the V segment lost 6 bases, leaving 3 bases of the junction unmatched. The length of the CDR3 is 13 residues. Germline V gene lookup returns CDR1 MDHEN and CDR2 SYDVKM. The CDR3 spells CASRVQGAGELFF. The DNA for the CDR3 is TGTGCCAGCAGGGTACAGGGGGCCGGGGAGCTGTTTTTT. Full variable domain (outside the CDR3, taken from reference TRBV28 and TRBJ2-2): DVKVTQSSRYLVKRTGEKVFLECVQDMDHENMFWYRQDPGLGLRLIYFSYDVKMKEKGDIPEGYSVSREKKERFSLILESASTNQTSMYLCASRVQGAGELFFGEGSRLTVL.

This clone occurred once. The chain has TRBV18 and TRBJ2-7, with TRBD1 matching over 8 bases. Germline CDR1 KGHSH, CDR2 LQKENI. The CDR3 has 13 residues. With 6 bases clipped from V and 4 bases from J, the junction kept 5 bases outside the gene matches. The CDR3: CASSQDRVYEQYF. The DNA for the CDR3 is TGTGCCAGCTCGCAGGACAGGGTTTACGAGCAGTACTTC.

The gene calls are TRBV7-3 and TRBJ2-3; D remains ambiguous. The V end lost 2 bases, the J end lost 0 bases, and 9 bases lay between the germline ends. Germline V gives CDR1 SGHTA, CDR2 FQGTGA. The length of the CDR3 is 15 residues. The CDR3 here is CASSLPGPSTDTQYF. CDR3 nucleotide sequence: TGTGCCAGCAGCTTACCAGGTCCTAGCACAGATACGCAGTATTTT.

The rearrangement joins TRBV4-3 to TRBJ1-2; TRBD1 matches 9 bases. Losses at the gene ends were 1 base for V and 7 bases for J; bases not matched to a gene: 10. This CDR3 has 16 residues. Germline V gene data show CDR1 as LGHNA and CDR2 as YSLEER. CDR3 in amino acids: CASSQVAGQGYGGYTF. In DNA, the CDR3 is TGCGCCAGCAGCCAAGTCGCGGGACAGGGATACGGTGGCTACACCTTC.

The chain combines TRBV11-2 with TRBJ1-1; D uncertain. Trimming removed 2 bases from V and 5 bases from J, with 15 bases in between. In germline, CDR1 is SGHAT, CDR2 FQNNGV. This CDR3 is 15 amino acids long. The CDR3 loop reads CASSLMARGGTEAFF. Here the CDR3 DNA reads TGTGCCAGCAGCTTAATGGCAAGAGGAGGGACTGAAGCTTTCTTT. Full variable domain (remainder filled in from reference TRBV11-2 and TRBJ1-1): EAGVAQSPRYKIIEKRQSVAFWCNPISGHATLYWYQQILGQGPKLLIQFQNNGVVDDSQLPKDRFSAERLKGVDSTLKIQPAKLEDSAVYLCASSLMARGGTEAFFGQGTRLTVV.

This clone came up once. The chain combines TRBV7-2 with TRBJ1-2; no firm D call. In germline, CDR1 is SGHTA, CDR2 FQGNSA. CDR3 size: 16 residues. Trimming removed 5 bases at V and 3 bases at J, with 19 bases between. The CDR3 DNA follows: TGTGCCAGCAGCCCCGAGCGGGAGCGGCTTCACTATGGCTACACCTTC. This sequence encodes CASSPERERLHYGYTF.

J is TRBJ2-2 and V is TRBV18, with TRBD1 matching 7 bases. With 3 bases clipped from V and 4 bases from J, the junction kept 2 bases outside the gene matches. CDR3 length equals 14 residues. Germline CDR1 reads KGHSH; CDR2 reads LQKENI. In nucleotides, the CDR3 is TGTGCCAGCTCACCTGGACAGGCCACCGGGGAGCTGTTTTTT. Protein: CASSPGQATGELFF.

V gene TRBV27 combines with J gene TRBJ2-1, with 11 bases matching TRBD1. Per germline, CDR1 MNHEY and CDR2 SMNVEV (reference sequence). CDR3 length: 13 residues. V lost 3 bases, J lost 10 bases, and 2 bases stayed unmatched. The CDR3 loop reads CASSLDRGLEQFF. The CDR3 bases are TGTGCCAGCAGTTTGGACAGGGGGCTGGAGCAGTTCTTC.

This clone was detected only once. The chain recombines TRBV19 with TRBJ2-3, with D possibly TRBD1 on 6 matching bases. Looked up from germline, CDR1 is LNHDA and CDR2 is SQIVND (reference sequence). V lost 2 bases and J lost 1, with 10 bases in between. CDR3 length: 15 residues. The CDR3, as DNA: TGTGCCAGTAGTATAACAGGGTTGGGCACAGATACGCAGTATTTT. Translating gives CASSITGLGTDTQYF.

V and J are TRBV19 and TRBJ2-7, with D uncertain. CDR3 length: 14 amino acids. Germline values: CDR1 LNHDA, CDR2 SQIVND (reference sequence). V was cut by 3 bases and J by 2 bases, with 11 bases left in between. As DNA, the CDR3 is TGTGCCAGTAGTATCTCAGGCACCGCCTACGAGCAGTACTTC. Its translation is CASSISGTAYEQYF.

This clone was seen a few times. The CDR3 region has the DNA TGTGCCAGCAGCTTAGAGGACAGTCGAAGCACAGATACGCAGTATTTT. It codes for CASSLEDSRSTDTQYF. The chain has TRBV11-2 and TRBJ2-3, with D tentatively TRBD1 (6 bases). V lost 0 bases and J lost 0, with 10 bases in between. The CDR3 is 16 amino acids. Germline V gene lookup returns CDR1 SGHAT and CDR2 FQNNGV.

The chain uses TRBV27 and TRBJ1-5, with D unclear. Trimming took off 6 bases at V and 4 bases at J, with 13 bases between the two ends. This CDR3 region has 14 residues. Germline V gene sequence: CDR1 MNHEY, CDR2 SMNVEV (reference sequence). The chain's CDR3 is CASRTRGDNQPQHF. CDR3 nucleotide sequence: TGTGCCAGCAGGACGCGCGGGGATAATCAGCCCCAGCATTTT.

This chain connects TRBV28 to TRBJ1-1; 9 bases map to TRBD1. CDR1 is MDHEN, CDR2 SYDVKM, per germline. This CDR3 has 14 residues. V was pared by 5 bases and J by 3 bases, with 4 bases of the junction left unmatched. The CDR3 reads CASSLTGGYTEAFF. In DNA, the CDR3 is TGTGCCAGCAGTCTTACAGGGGGCTACACTGAAGCTTTCTTT.

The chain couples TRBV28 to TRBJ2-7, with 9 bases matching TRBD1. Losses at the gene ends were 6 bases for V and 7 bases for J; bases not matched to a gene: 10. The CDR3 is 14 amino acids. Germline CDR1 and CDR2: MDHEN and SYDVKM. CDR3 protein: CASSLKGTGLEQYF. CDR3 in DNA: TGTGCCAGCAGCCTAAAGGGGACAGGGTTGGAGCAGTACTTC.

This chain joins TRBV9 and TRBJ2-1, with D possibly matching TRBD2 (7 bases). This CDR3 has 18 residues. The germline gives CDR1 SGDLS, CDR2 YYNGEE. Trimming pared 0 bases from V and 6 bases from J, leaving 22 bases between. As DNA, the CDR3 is TGTGCCAGCAGCGTAGCAGGGGAGGGGGGAGCGGGGCCCAATGAGCAGTTCTTC. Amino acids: CASSVAGEGGAGPNEQFF.

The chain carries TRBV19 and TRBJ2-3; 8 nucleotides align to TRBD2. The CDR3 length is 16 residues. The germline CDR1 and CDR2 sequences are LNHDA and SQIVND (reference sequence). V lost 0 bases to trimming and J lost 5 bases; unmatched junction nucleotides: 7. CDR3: CASSIEGRGGEDTQYF. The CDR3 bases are TGTGCCAGTAGTATAGAGGGACGGGGGGGCGAAGATACGCAGTATTTT.

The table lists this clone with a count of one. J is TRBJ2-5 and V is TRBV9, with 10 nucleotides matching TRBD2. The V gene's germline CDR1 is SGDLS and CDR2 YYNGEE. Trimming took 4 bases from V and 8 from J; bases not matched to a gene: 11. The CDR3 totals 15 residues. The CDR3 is CASSPLISGGATQYF. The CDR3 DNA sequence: TGTGCCAGCAGCCCCCTGATAAGCGGGGGGGCCACCCAGTACTTC.

The CDR3 region is CASSPRLAGASTDTQYF. In DNA, the CDR3 is TGTGCCAGCAGCCCCCGACTAGCGGGGGCCTCCACAGATACGCAGTATTTT. This sequence joins TRBV7-2 and TRBJ2-3; 12 positions match TRBD2. CDR1 is SGHTA, CDR2 FQGNSA, per germline. V was clipped by 5 bases and J by 2 bases; unmatched bases: 8. The CDR3 is made up of 17 amino acids.

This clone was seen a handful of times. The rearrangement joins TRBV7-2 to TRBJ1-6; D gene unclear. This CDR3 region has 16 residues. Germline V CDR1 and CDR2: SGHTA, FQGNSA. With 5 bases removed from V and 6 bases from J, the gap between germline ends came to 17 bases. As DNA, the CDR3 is TGTGCCAGCAGCCGACAATCCTCGGCGGGTAATTCACCCCTCCACTTT. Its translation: CASSRQSSAGNSPLHF.

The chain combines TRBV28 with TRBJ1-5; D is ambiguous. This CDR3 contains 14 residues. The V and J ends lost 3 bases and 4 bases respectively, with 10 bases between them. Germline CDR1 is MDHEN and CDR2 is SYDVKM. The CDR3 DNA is TGTGCCAGCAGTTTGTTGGTAGATAATCAGCCCCAGCATTTT. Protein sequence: CASSLLVDNQPQHF.